This T cell receptor beta chain is from a study of blood T cells in healthy people across ages (dated by TCRdb to the mid-2010s). Turning to the overall study: In model experiments, roughly one uniquely barcoded TCR beta cDNA molecule per two T cells was captured by template switching. The study analyzed two additional independent replicas of 1 million unique cDNA reads from the same blood draw for two donors, one aged 18 to 29 and one aged 80 or older. To avoid experimental bias, donors of different ages were randomly spread across the sequencing lanes. Using deep sequencing normalized with unique cDNA molecular identifiers, the study measured how TCR beta repertoire diversity changes with age. Four age groups were formed from the donors: young (average roughly 16 years), middle-aged (approximately 42), aged (approximately 60) and long-lived (approximately 80).

Note on this clonotype: The antigen it binds to is not known. One base away there is no much larger clone; base qualities are not given.

The donors were 40 or so Caucasian individuals from Russia, aged roughly 6 to 100 years, who were systemically healthy. Each donor gave about 9.8 milliliters of peripheral blood, drawn into EDTA-treated Vacutainer tubes. Ficoll-Paque density-gradient centrifugation was used to isolate PBMCs, with at least 6.5 million per sample. Trizol reagent was used to extract total RNA from PBMCs, with at least 6 micrograms per sample. For every donor, an aliquot of PBMCs went through flow cytometry to measure the percentages of naive CD45RAhigh/CD27high T cells. The CDR3 starts with the cysteine, ends with the phenylalanine, and has 13 residues. Of all the DNA, just the CDR3 is kept, 39 bases in frame from base 1. Per the germline V gene, MNHEY is the CDR1 and SVGEGT is the CDR2. The germline ends are 16 bases apart after V is trimmed by 3 bases and J by 11 bases. The library was built by means of 5' RACE. TCRdb shows the sequencer as Illumina HiSeq 2500. A second PCR of roughly 6 to 12 cycles was performed with a sample-barcoded 5' primer and a J-beta primer mix. A unique molecular identifier was introduced onto each TCR beta cDNA molecule by a template-switch 5' adaptor carrying 12 random nucleotides. At least 2.5 million CDR3-containing paired-end reads were obtained from each sample. First-strand cDNA synthesis was performed from all RNA using the Mint cDNA synthesis kit, with priming by a TRBC-specific oligonucleotide. All cDNA was treated with uracil-DNA glycosylase and then went through a first 18-cycle PCR with the universal primers M1SS and BC2_uni_R. The original pipeline was this. Normalization of each sample was performed by random selection of 1 million high-quality reads, each carrying a distinct molecular identifier. Reads sharing molecular identifiers were discarded rather than binned into consensus sequences. MiTCR, with a Q25 quality threshold and the strictest error-elimination algorithm, was used for CDR3 identification, clonotype clustering and error correction. A nonparametric unseen species model with Euler transformation was used to estimate lower-bound total TCR beta diversity. TCRdb redid the processing of the public reads, applying fastp at Q25 and MiXCR, and retained in-frame beta chains. Rows matching on CDR3 protein sequence are summarized as one entry with the most common DNA and genes. Here the V and J calls rest on TCRdb's processing, not on the authors' analysis. This sample gives around 1,500,000 distinct CDR3 sequences in total; approximately 30% of them show up just once. Around 7.7% of the sample comes from the top ten.

Findings and caveats that apply to the study as a whole: There was a strong correlation between observed TCR beta diversity and the percentage of naive T cells measured by flow cytometry. Compared with the aged group, the long-lived group had more naive CD4+ T cells, fewer expanded clones and increased TCR diversity, suggesting age selection. Estimates of total diversity from one million sequenced T cells were regarded as lower bounds and underestimates. Because profiling used bulk unsorted PBMCs, naive and antigen-experienced compartments could not be compared conclusively. Observed TCR beta diversity per million T cells fell roughly linearly with age, and a significant reduction was already apparent by age roughly 40. Because donor CMV infection status was unknown, age-related changes in expanded clonotypes were potentially confounded.

The chain was built from TRBV6-2 or TRBV6-3 and TRBJ2-5; the D gene is unclear. This sequence was found in a woman aged 25 to 45 in good health. Sequenced: blood. The CDR3 amino acid sequence is: CASSYGWENEQYF. The nucleotides read TGTGCCAGCAGTTATGGTTGGGAAAATGAGCAGTACTTC.